These 13 T cell receptor beta chains came from one sample sequenced in a study of blood T cells in healthy people across ages. A second PCR, run for about 7 to 11 cycles, used a sample-barcoded 5' primer plus a J-beta primer mix. Each CDR3 protein gets one entry after TCRdb re-called the 5' RACE reads with MiXCR. Seen here are around 1,900,000 distinct CDR3 sequences, roughly two fifths observed once, and the top ten hold roughly 23%. Sequencing used blood. Receptors were obtained from a human donor in good health.

This clonotype came up a few times. V and J are TRBV5-1 and TRBJ2-7; weak D call: TRBD1 (6 bases). The CDR3 runs to 18 residues. V was shortened by 2 bases and J by 2 bases, with 23 bases between the two germline ends. The germline CDR1 and CDR2 sequences are SGHRS and YFSETQ. The DNA for the CDR3 is TGCGCCAGCAGCTTCAGTCCGCTCGGGACAACCCTTACCTACGAGCAGTACTTC. This encodes CASSFSPLGTTLTYEQYF.

The chain couples TRBV29-1 to TRBJ2-4; TRBD2 aligns across 7 bases. The V gene's germline CDR1 is SQVTM and CDR2 ANQGSEA. V was pared by 0 bases and J by 13 bases, with 21 bases of the junction left unmatched. This CDR3 contains 17 residues. Here the CDR3 reads CSVEDMHQRGPPDEQYF. DNA of the CDR3: TGCAGCGTTGAAGATATGCATCAGCGGGGCCCTCCCGATGAGCAGTACTTC.

This sequence joins TRBV27 and TRBJ2-3, with no clear D. Looked up from germline, CDR1 is MNHEY and CDR2 is SMNVEV (reference sequence). V dropped 8 bases and J dropped 3 bases, with 12 bases sitting between them. The CDR3 has 13 amino acids. The CDR3 DNA is TGTGCCAGCCAGTTAGTGAGTACAGATACGCAGTATTTT. Protein: CASQLVSTDTQYF.

This clonotype occurred a few times. J is TRBJ2-4 and V is TRBV7-2; no clear D gene. Between the trimmed V and J ends, which lost 1 base and 6 bases, there was a span of 13 bases. From germline, CDR1 is SGHTA and CDR2 FQGNSA. The CDR3 loop spans 15 amino acids. DNA for the CDR3: TGTGCCAGCAGCTTAGTTAAGGGTTTGGGAAACATTCAGTACTTC. Protein sequence: CASSLVKGLGNIQYF.

This clonotype showed up just a few times. The chain links TRBV12-3 or TRBV12-4 to TRBJ1-2; 8 bases fit TRBD1. The CDR3 loop spans 17 amino acids. V shed 5 bases and J 0 bases; nucleotides not matched to a gene: 11. Here the CDR3 DNA reads TGTGCCAGCAGTCTCGACAGGACAGGGTCCTCTAACTATGGCTACACCTTC. Protein sequence: CASSLDRTGSSNYGYTF.

On this clonotype: This may stem from a read error, because a much larger clone lies one nucleotide away. The chain links TRBV5-1 to TRBJ2-6, with D possibly being TRBD2 (5 bases). CDR1 and CDR2 from the germline V gene are SGHRS and YFSETQ. The CDR3 extends over 15 amino acids. The CDR3 here is CASSYGVSGTNVLTF. The CDR3 coding sequence is TGCGCCAGCAGCTACGGGGTCTCTGGGACCAACGTCCTGACTTTC.

The chain joins TRBV9 to TRBJ1-2; unclear D gene. V gave up 4 bases and J gave up 2 bases, with 15 bases separating them. The CDR3 has 15 amino acids. Looked up from germline, CDR1 is SGDLS and CDR2 is YYNGEE. CDR3 in DNA: TGTGCCAGCAGCCCCCCCGGAGGTCCAAACTATGGCTACACCTTC. It translates to CASSPPGGPNYGYTF. Combining the CDR3 with reference TRBV9 and TRBJ1-2 gives the whole variable domain DSGVTQTPKHLITATGQRVTLRCSPRSGDLSVYWYQQSLDQGLQFLIQYYNGEERAKGNILERFSAQQFPDLHSELNLSSLELGDSALYFCASSPPGGPNYGYTFGSGTRLTVV.

Ten or more counts support this clonotype. The chain links TRBV6-5 to TRBJ2-7, with D possibly being TRBD1 (6 bases). The CDR3 spans 15 residues. Germline V gene lookup returns CDR1 MNHEY and CDR2 SVGAGI. The V end lost 6 bases, the J end lost 5 bases, and 20 bases lay between the germline ends. CDR3 bases: TGTGCCAGCAGAGACCAGGGGATGCGTCGGGACGAGCAGTACTTC. Protein sequence: CASRDQGMRRDEQYF.

The chain joins TRBV7-2 to TRBJ2-3, with a possible D match to TRBD2 (7 bases). V lost 0 bases to trimming and J lost 6 bases, with 16 bases between them. There are 16 residues in the CDR3. Germline-derived CDR1 and CDR2 are SGHTA and FQGNSA. The CDR3 loop reads CASSLAWGPGGDTQYF. DNA of the CDR3: TGTGCCAGCAGCTTAGCGTGGGGGCCGGGGGGTGATACGCAGTATTTT.

This clonotype showed up just a few times. The chain carries TRBV6-5 and TRBJ1-2; 9 bases are shared with TRBD1. CDR3 size: 14 residues. Per germline, CDR1 MNHEY and CDR2 SVGAGI. The junction had 10 bases not matched to a gene; V was cut back by 6 bases and J by 8 bases. The DNA for the CDR3 is TGTGCCAGCAGGTCTCTCGGGACAGGGCACGGCTACACCTTC. Its protein product is CASRSLGTGHGYTF.

The chain carries TRBV7-2 and TRBJ2-1; D not certain. The CDR3 runs to 13 residues. Germline CDR1 reads SGHTA; CDR2 reads FQGNSA. Trimming took off 8 bases at V and 1 base at J, with 9 bases between the two ends. The CDR3, as DNA: TGTGCCAGCCAGAGGCAGTCCTACAATGAGCAGTTCTTC. Its translation: CASQRQSYNEQFF. Using reference TRBV7-2 and TRBJ2-1 for the parts outside the CDR3, the full variable domain is GAGVSQSPSNKVTEKGKDVELRCDPISGHTALYWYRQSLGQGLEFLIYFQGNSAPDKSGLPSDRFSAERTGGSVSTLTIQRTQQEDSAVYLCASQRQSYNEQFFGPGTRLTVL.

The chain links TRBV11-1 to TRBJ2-1; D could derive from TRBD1 or TRBD2 (5 bases each). V lost 4 bases to trimming and J lost 9 bases, with 16 bases between them. The germline V gene encodes CDR1 SGHAT and CDR2 FQDESV (reference sequence). This CDR3 is built from 14 residues. The CDR3 is CASSSLRGYAEQFF. CDR3 nucleotide sequence: TGTGCCAGCAGCTCACTCCGGGGCTACGCTGAGCAGTTCTTC.

The V gene is TRBV6-1, the J gene TRBJ2-7, with D maybe TRBD2 (5 bases). With 3 bases removed from V and 8 bases from J, the gap between germline ends came to 23 bases. Germline V gene data show CDR1 as MNHNS and CDR2 as SASEGT. The CDR3 totals 16 residues. The CDR3 DNA reads as TGTGCCAGCAGTGATGGTCCGGGGTATCGCCTAAGCAAGCAGTACTTC. It codes for CASSDGPGYRLSKQYF.